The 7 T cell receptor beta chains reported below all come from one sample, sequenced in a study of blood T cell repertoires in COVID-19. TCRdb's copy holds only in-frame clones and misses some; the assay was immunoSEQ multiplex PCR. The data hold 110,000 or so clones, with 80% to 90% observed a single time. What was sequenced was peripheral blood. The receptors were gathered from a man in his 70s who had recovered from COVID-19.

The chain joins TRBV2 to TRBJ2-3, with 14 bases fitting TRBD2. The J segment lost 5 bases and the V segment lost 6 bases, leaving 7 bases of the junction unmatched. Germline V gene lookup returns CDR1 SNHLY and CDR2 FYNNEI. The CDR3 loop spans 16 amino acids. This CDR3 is CASRKGLAGVGDTQYF. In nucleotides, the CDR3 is TGTGCCAGCAGGAAGGGACTAGCGGGAGTAGGAGATACGCAGTATTTT.

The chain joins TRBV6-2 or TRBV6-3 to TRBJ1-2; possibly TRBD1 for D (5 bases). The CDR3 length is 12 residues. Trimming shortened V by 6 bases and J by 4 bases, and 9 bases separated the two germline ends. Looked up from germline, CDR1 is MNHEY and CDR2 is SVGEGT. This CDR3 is CASSPQVYGYTF. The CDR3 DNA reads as TGTGCCAGCAGCCCACAGGTCTATGGCTACACCTTC.

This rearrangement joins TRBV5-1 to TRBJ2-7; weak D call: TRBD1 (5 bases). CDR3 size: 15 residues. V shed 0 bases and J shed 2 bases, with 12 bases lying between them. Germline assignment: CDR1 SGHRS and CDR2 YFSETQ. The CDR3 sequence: CASSLGQRFTYEQYF. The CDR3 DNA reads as TGCGCCAGCAGCTTGGGACAGAGGTTCACCTACGAGCAGTACTTC.

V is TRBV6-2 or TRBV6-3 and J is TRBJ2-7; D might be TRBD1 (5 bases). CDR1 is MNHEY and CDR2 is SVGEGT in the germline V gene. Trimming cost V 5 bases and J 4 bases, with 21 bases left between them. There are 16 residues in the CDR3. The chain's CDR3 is CASSRHSPGAGYEQYF. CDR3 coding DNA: TGTGCCAGCAGTCGTCACAGCCCTGGGGCTGGGTACGAGCAGTACTTC.

This chain's CDR3 is CASSVGSTGELFF. Here the CDR3 DNA reads TGTGCTTCCTCGGTGGGGAGCACCGGGGAGCTGTTTTTT. The chain couples TRBV12-5 to TRBJ2-2; TRBD2 is a possible D gene (5 bases). The germline gives CDR1 LGHNT, CDR2 FRNRAP. This CDR3 is 13 amino acids long. The V end was cut by 11 bases, the J end by 4 bases, with 14 bases between.

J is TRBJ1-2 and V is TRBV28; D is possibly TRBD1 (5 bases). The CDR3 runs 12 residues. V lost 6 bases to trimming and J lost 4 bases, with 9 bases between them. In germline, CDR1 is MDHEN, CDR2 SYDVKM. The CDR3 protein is CASRGGPYGYTF. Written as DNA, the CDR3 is TGTGCCAGCAGGGGGGGACCCTATGGCTACACCTTC.

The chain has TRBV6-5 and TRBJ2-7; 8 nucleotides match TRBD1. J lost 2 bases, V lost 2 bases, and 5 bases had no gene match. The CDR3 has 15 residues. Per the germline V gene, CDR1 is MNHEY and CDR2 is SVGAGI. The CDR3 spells CASSYETGGAYEQYF. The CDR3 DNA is TGTGCCAGCAGTTACGAAACAGGGGGAGCCTACGAGCAGTACTTC.